These 10 T cell receptor beta chains share one sample of origin, sequenced in a study of shared clonotypes between healthy human individuals. The table came from immunoSEQ multiplex PCR; TCRdb's copy has only in-frame clones and leaves some out. The data contain a few million clones, approximately 95% of them singletons. The sequencing input was naive CD4+ T cells sorted from blood. Subset meaning: CD45RA+ positively selected. These receptors were taken from a young man in good health.

Concerning this clone: The sample carries other DNA sequences with the same CDR3. V gene TRBV5-1 combines with J gene TRBJ1-4; TRBD1 is a possible D gene (6 bases). V was clipped by 0 bases and J by 3 bases, with 9 bases between them. Germline V CDR1 and CDR2: SGHRS, YFSETQ. This CDR3 region has 15 residues. The CDR3 region is CASSLGRGPNEKLFF. The CDR3 DNA sequence: TGCGCCAGCAGCTTGGGCAGGGGCCCTAATGAAAAACTGTTTTTT.

The V gene is TRBV7-9, the J gene TRBJ2-3; D unresolved. The V gene lost 5 bases and the J gene lost 6 bases, with 21 bases spanning the gap. This CDR3 is 16 amino acids long. Germline V gene sequence: CDR1 SEHNR, CDR2 FQNEAQ (reference sequence). CDR3 sequence (DNA): TGTGCCAGCAGCGCCCCCCCCGGCCGCCGTTCGGATACGCAGTATTTT. Residues: CASSAPPGRRSDTQYF.

The chain uses TRBV5-8 and TRBJ2-6, with 7 bases matching TRBD1. V lost 7 bases, J lost 0 bases, and 10 bases stayed unmatched. Germline CDR1 reads SGHTS; CDR2 reads YDEGEE. The CDR3 length is 17 residues. The CDR3 here is CASQRSGTASGANVLTF. The CDR3 coding sequence is TGTGCCAGCCAACGATCCGGGACAGCCTCTGGGGCCAACGTCCTGACTTTC.

The chain uses TRBV2 and TRBJ1-6; TRBD1 matches at 8 bases. The germline V gene encodes CDR1 SNHLY and CDR2 FYNNEI. V gave up 6 bases and J gave up 10 bases; unmatched junction bases: 8. The CDR3 consists of 14 residues. CDR3 DNA: TGTGCCAGCAGCTTTGACAGGGGTAAATCACCCCTCCACTTT. It is translated as CASSFDRGKSPLHF. Using reference TRBV2 and TRBJ1-6 for the parts outside the CDR3, the full variable domain is EPEVTQTPSHQVTQMGQEVILRCVPISNHLYFYWYRQILGQKVEFLVSFYNNEISEKSEIFDDQFSVERPDGSNFTLKIRSTKLEDSAMYFCASSFDRGKSPLHFGNGTRLTVT.

V usage is TRBV6-5 and J usage is TRBJ1-5, with D possibly TRBD1 on 5 matching bases. Trimming removed 6 bases from V and 6 bases from J, with 12 bases in between. Per the germline V gene, CDR1 is MNHEY and CDR2 is SVGAGI. CDR3 size: 13 residues. The CDR3 DNA is TGTGCCAGCAGGGGGGGTTACGGTCAGCCCCAGCATTTT. It encodes CASRGGYGQPQHF.

CDR3: CAISSQDPQETQYF. CDR3 DNA: TGTGCCATCAGTTCACAGGACCCTCAAGAGACCCAGTACTTC. The chain links TRBV10-3 to TRBJ2-5, with D possibly matching TRBD1 (5 bases). The CDR3 spans 14 residues. Germline CDR1 reads ENHRY; CDR2 reads SYGVKD. V gave up 5 bases and J gave up 2 bases, with 12 bases separating them.

The V and J genes are TRBV5-1 and TRBJ2-7; 10 bases match TRBD1. The CDR3 has 14 residues. With 4 bases clipped from V and 7 bases from J, the junction kept 8 bases outside the gene matches. The germline V gene encodes CDR1 SGHRS and CDR2 YFSETQ. The CDR3 loop reads CASSVRQGAGEQYF. In nucleotides, the CDR3 is TGCGCCAGCAGCGTTAGACAGGGGGCAGGAGAGCAGTACTTC.

This sequence joins TRBV28 and TRBJ1-3; 7 nucleotides agree with TRBD1. The CDR3 runs 15 residues. The junction had 13 bases not matched to a gene; V was cut back by 6 bases and J by 8 bases. Germline CDR1 reads MDHEN; CDR2 reads SYDVKM. The CDR3, as DNA: TGTGCCAGCAGCAAAATCGACAGGGCTTGGGACACCATATATTTT. It encodes CASSKIDRAWDTIYF.

The chain employs TRBV11-2 and TRBJ2-1; 7 bases map to TRBD1. Germline trimming cut 5 bases from V and 2 bases from J; bases unmatched to any gene: 9. The germline gives CDR1 SGHAT, CDR2 FQNNGV. The CDR3 runs 16 residues. This CDR3 reads CASSPQTGLTYNEQFF. CDR3 sequence (DNA): TGTGCCAGCAGCCCGCAGACAGGGCTAACCTACAATGAGCAGTTCTTC.

The V call is TRBV10-3, the J call TRBJ2-1; D is perhaps TRBD1 or TRBD2 (6 bases each). The CDR3 length is 14 residues. Per the germline V gene, CDR1 is ENHRY and CDR2 is SYGVKD. V lost 10 bases, J lost 5 bases, and 18 bases lay in between. The CDR3 region has the DNA TGTGCCACTTCCGGGGGCCATCCCAACAATGAGCAGTTCTTC. The encoded protein is CATSGGHPNNEQFF.